These T cell receptor beta chains were read from a single sample in a study of shared clonotypes between healthy human individuals. TCRdb's table, derived via immunoSEQ multiplex PCR, lists solely in-frame clones and lacks some. Of some 500,000 clones in the sample, around 80% were seen once. Sequencing was done on a sample of PBMCs. These receptors were taken from a woman between 35 and 50 years old in good health. Some clones in this sample may be carry-over from other donors' samples. Both conserved end residues are part of each CDR3. A D gene is named only where the DNA matches it firmly. The size field is filled for only some rows; it gives once, few, many or a size class.

clone size	D gene	V gene	J gene	CDR3 DNA	CDR3 protein
-	TRBD2	TRBV11-2	TRBJ2-5	TGTGCCAGCAGCCTGGGGCTAGCGGAAGAGACCCAGTACTTC	CASSLGLAEETQYF
-	-	TRBV5-1	TRBJ1-2	TGCGCCAGCAGCTTGGCCGCTGACTATGGCTACACCTTC	CASSLAADYGYTF
-	-	TRBV4-3	TRBJ2-6	TGCGCCAGCAGCCAAGCCGACACTTTCTCTGGGGCCAACGTCCTGACTTTC	CASSQADTFSGANVLTF
-	-	TRBV10-3	TRBJ2-2	TGTGCCATCAGTGAGTCTCTGAACACCGGGGAGCTGTTTTTT	CAISESLNTGELFF
-	TRBD1	TRBV28	TRBJ1-1	TGTGCCAGCAGTGAGACCGGGACAGGGGCTAATGAAGCTTTCTTT	CASSETGTGANEAFF
few	TRBD1	TRBV28	TRBJ1-1	TGTGCCAGCAGCCGCGCGACAGGGGGCGATACTGAAGCTTTCTTT	CASSRATGGDTEAFF
-	-	TRBV5-1	TRBJ1-4	TGCGCCAGCAGCTTGGGCCAGGGCAATGAAAAACTGTTTTTT	CASSLGQGNEKLFF
-	-	TRBV18	TRBJ2-3	TGTGCCAGCTCCAATGAGGGCACAGATACGCAGTATTTT	CASSNEGTDTQYF
-	-	TRBV7-8	TRBJ1-5	TGTGCCAGCAGCTTAAGGGAGAGTCAGCCCCAGCATTTT	CASSLRESQPQHF
-	-	TRBV27	TRBJ1-6	TGTGCCAGCAGTTTCCTTCTACCCACGAGTTCACCCCTCCACTTT	CASSFLLPTSSPLHF
many	TRBD2	TRBV27	TRBJ2-2	TGTGCCAGCAGTTTACACCTAGCGGACACCGGGGAGCTGTTTTTT	CASSLHLADTGELFF
-	TRBD2	TRBV4-1	TRBJ2-5	TGCGCCAGCAGCCAAGGGGTCGTCACTAGCGGGAGCGGAGAGACCCAGTACTTC	CASSQGVVTSGSGETQYF
-	-	TRBV5-5	TRBJ1-1	TGTGCCAGCAGCTTGGATCGGAACACTGAAGCTTTCTTT	CASSLDRNTEAFF
-	-	TRBV19	TRBJ1-2	TGTGCCAGTAGTGATGAGGGTTTCTATGGCTACACCTTC	CASSDEGFYGYTF
few	-	TRBV6-1	TRBJ2-2	TGTGCCAGCCTCCCGGCCCCGAACACCGGGGAGCTGTTTTTT	CASLPAPNTGELFF
-	TRBD1	TRBV28	TRBJ2-5	TGTGCCAGCAACCAGACCCCTTGGACAGGGATAAGAAAGACCCAGTACTTC	CASNQTPWTGIRKTQYF
many	-	TRBV30	TRBJ1-5	TGTGCCTGGAGTGGGAGCAATCAGCCCCAGCATTTT	CAWSGSNQPQHF
once	-	TRBV10-3	TRBJ1-3	TGTGCCATCAGTAGGGACGGATCTGGAAACACCATATATTTT	CAISRDGSGNTIYF
-	-	TRBV4-2	TRBJ2-6	TGTGCCAGCAGCCAAGATAGCTCTGGGGCCAACGTCCTGACTTTC	CASSQDSSGANVLTF
few	-	TRBV30	TRBJ2-5	TGTGCCTGGAGTGTATCCGGCGGCACAGGAGAGCAGTACTTC	CAWSVSGGTGEQYF
once	TRBD2	TRBV29-1	TRBJ2-5	TGCAGCGCGTCTAGCGGGCTGAGGTCTCAAGAGACCCAGTACTTC	CSASSGLRSQETQYF
-	-	TRBV7-3	TRBJ2-1	TGTGCCAGCAGCTTAATCGGGACTTTTATCGATGAGCAGTTCTTC	CASSLIGTFIDEQFF
-	TRBD1	TRBV11-2	TRBJ2-6	TGTGCCAGCAGCTCCCGGACAGGGGGCGTTTCTGGGGCCAACGTCCTGACTTTC	CASSSRTGGVSGANVLTF
-	-	TRBV19	TRBJ1-3	TGTGCCAGTAGTGCCCTGGGGAACACCATATATTTT	CASSALGNTIYF
few	-	TRBV28	TRBJ1-4	TGTGCCAGCAGGACCCCCGGAGAGTTAGGTGAAAAACTGTTTTTT	CASRTPGELGEKLFF
-	TRBD2	TRBV28	TRBJ2-7	TGTGCCAGCAGAGGAGCACACCTAGCGGGAGTGGACGAGCAGTACTTC	CASRGAHLAGVDEQYF
-	TRBD1	TRBV10-2	TRBJ1-5	TGCGCCAGCAGTCAGGACAGGGGTAATCAGCCCCAGCATTTT	CASSQDRGNQPQHF
-	TRBD2	TRBV18	TRBJ2-3	TGTGCCAGCTCCCCCCCAGGACTAGCGGGAGGCACAGATACGCAGTATTTT	CASSPPGLAGGTDTQYF
few	-	TRBV30	TRBJ2-7	TGTGCCTGGACCCGACCCCCTTCCTACGAGCAGTACTTC	CAWTRPPSYEQYF
-	TRBD2	TRBV7-2	TRBJ2-7	TGTGCCAGCACCCTAGCGGGACTGGCCTACGAGCAGTACTTC	CASTLAGLAYEQYF
-	-	TRBV5-4	TRBJ2-3	TGTGCCAGCAGCTTGACTATGGGACCCCAGTATTTT	CASSLTMGPQYF
-	-	TRBV4-1	TRBJ2-1	TGCGCCAGCAGCCAAGCGGACCGGAACTACAATGAGCAGTTCTTC	CASSQADRNYNEQFF
-	-	TRBV6-6	TRBJ2-1	TGTGCCAGCAGCCTAGACACTCTCAATGAGCAGTTCTTC	CASSLDTLNEQFF
-	-	TRBV5-4	TRBJ2-2	TGTGCCAGCAGCTTGGTCGGGGTCCGGGGCGGGGAGCTGTTTTTT	CASSLVGVRGGELFF
-	TRBD1	TRBV6-1	TRBJ2-5	TGTGCCAGCAGTGGGGAACAGGGGGCCTGGGAGACCCAGTACTTC	CASSGEQGAWETQYF
-	-	TRBV27	TRBJ2-7	TGTGCCAGCAGTTTATTGGCCCGCCCCTACGAGCAGTACTTC	CASSLLARPYEQYF
-	TRBD2	TRBV18	TRBJ2-5	TGTGCCAGCTCACCGACTAGCGGGGCTCAAGAGACCCAGTACTTC	CASSPTSGAQETQYF
-	TRBD1	TRBV9	TRBJ2-7	TGTGCCAGCAGCTCCGACCGCCTACAGGGGGCCTACGAGCAGTACTTC	CASSSDRLQGAYEQYF
-	TRBD2	TRBV2	TRBJ2-3	TGTGCCAGCACCTACACTAGCGCAATCGGTAGAAACACAGATACGCAGTATTTT	CASTYTSAIGRNTDTQYF
few	-	TRBV9	TRBJ2-3	TGTGCCAGCAGCGTAGCCGGGAGTGGCACAGATACGCAGTATTTT	CASSVAGSGTDTQYF
-	-	TRBV28	TRBJ2-2	TGTGCCAGCAGTTGGGGATTCGGGGAGCTGTTTTTT	CASSWGFGELFF
-	TRBD1	TRBV27	TRBJ1-1	TGTGCCAGCAGGCCCCGGCAGGGGGTGATCACTGAAGCTTTCTTT	CASRPRQGVITEAFF
-	TRBD1	TRBV28	TRBJ2-7	TGTGCCATCACTGGGGACAGGTCCTCCTACGAGCAGTACTTC	CAITGDRSSYEQYF
-	TRBD2	TRBV6-1	TRBJ2-1	TGTGCCAGCAGTGAAGCCTTAGCGGGAGGTGTAAATGAGCAGTTCTTC	CASSEALAGGVNEQFF
-	TRBD1	TRBV5-1	TRBJ2-5	TGCGCCAGCAGCTTGGACCGGGACAGAAAAGAGACCCAGTACTTC	CASSLDRDRKETQYF
-	TRBD2	TRBV7-2	TRBJ2-7	TGTGCCAGCAGCACCTCTAGCGGGGGGCCCTACGAGCAGTACTTC	CASSTSSGGPYEQYF
-	TRBD1	TRBV18	TRBJ1-2	TGTGCCAGCTCACCTCCGGGACAGGGCGGCGGCTACACCTTC	CASSPPGQGGGYTF
-	-	TRBV28	TRBJ2-1	TGTGCCAGCAGAGATAGCGGCTACTCCTACAATGAGCAGTTCTTC	CASRDSGYSYNEQFF
once	-	TRBV18	TRBJ2-7	TGTGCCAGCTCACCAATCGGCTTAAGCTCCTACGAGCAGTACTTC	CASSPIGLSSYEQYF
few	TRBD2	TRBV28	TRBJ2-5	TGTGCCAGCAGTTCCCCTAGCGGGAGGACCCAAGAGACCCAGTACTTC	CASSSPSGRTQETQYF
-	-	TRBV9	TRBJ2-7	TGTGCCAGCAGCGTAGTCGGGGTAAGAAGCTACGAGCAGTACTTC	CASSVVGVRSYEQYF
-	-	TRBV19	TRBJ1-2	TGTGCCAGTAGTATGTTGCCAGGGACCTATGGCTACACCTTC	CASSMLPGTYGYTF
-	-	TRBV7-2	TRBJ2-5	TGTGCCAGCTCGCCAGCGGGCCAAGAGACCCAGTACTTC	CASSPAGQETQYF
-	TRBD2	TRBV5-1	TRBJ2-1	TGCGCCAGCAGCTCCGGGACTAGCGGGTACAATGAGCAGTTCTTC	CASSSGTSGYNEQFF
-	-	TRBV11-2	TRBJ1-2	TGTGCCAGCAGACACCTCGGCAAACCTTATGGCTACACCTTC	CASRHLGKPYGYTF